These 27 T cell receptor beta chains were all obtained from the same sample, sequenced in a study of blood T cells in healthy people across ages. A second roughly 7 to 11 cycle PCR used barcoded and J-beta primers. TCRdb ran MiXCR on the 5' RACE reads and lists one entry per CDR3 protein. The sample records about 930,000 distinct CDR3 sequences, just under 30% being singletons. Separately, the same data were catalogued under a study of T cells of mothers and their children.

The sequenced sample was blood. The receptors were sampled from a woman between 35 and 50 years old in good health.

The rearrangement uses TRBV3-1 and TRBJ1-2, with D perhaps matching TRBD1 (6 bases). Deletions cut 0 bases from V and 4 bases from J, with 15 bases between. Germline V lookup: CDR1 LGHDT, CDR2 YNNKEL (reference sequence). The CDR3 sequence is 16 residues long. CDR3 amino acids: CASSQDPGHRVYGYTF. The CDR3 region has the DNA TGTGCCAGCAGCCAAGATCCGGGACATCGAGTCTATGGCTACACCTTC.

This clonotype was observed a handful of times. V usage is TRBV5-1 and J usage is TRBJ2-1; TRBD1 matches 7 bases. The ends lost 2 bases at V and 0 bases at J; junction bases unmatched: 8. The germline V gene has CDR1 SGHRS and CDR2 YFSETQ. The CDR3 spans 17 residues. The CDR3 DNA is TGCGCCAGCAGCTTAGGTACAGGGGCAAGCTCCTACAATGAGCAGTTCTTC. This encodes CASSLGTGASSYNEQFF. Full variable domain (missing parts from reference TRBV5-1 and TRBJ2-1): KAGVTQTPRYLIKTRGQQVTLSCSPISGHRSVSWYQQTPGQGLQFLFEYFSETQRNKGNFPGRFSGRQFSNSRSEMNVSTLELGDSALYLCASSLGTGASSYNEQFFGPGTRLTVL.

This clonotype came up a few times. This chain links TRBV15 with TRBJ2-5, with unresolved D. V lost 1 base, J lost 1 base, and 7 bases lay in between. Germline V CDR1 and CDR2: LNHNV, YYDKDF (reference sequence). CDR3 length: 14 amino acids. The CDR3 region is CATSRARVQETQYF. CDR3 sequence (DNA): TGTGCCACCAGCAGAGCAAGGGTCCAAGAGACCCAGTACTTC.

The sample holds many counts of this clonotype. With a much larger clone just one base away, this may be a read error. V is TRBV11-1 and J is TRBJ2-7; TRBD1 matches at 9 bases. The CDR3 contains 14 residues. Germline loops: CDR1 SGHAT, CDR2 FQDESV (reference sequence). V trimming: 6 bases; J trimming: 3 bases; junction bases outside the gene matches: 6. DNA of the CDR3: TGTGCCAGCAGGCGGACAGGGGTTGGCTACGAGCAGTACTTC. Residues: CASRRTGVGYEQYF.

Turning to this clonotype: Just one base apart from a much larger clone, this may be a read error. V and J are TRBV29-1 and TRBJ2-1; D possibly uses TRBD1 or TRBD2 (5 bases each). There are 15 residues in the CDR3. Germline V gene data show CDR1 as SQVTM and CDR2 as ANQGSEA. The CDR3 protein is CSVVAPRAGIGTQFF. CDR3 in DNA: TGTAGCGTTGTTGCTCCCAGAGCTGGGATTGGGACCCAGTTCTTC.

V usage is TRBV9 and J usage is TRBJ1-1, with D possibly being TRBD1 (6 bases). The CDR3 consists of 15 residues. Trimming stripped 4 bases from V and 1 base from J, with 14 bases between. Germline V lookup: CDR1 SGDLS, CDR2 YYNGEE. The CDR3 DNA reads TGTGCCAGCAGCCCAAGACAGGCCCAGAACACTGAAGCTTTCTTT. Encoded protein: CASSPRQAQNTEAFF.

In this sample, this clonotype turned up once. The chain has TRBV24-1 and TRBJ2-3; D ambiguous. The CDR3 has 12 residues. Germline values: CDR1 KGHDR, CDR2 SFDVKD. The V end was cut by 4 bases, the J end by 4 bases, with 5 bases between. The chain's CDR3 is CATSDLADTQYF. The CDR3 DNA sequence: TGTGCCACCAGTGACCTAGCAGATACGCAGTATTTT.

The CDR3 DNA follows: TGTGCCTGGAGTATCTGGGGGACTCCAGAACAAGAGACCCAGTACTTC. This codes for CAWSIWGTPEQETQYF. This chain joins TRBV30 and TRBJ2-5; the D gene is possibly TRBD2 (6 bases). CDR1 is GTSNPN and CDR2 is SVGIG in the germline V gene (reference sequence). V shed 2 bases and J shed 2 bases, with 18 bases lying between them. The CDR3 extends over 16 amino acids.

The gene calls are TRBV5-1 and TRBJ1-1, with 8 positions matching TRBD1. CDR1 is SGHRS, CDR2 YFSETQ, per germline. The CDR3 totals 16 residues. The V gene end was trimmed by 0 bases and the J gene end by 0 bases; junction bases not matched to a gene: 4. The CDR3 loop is CASSLAATGVNTEAFF. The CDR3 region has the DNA TGCGCCAGCAGCTTGGCCGCGACAGGGGTGAACACTGAAGCTTTCTTT.

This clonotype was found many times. The CDR3 sequence is CATKETVSYEQYF. In nucleotides, the CDR3 is TGTGCCACCAAGGAGACAGTCTCCTACGAGCAGTACTTC. The rearrangement links TRBV10-3 to TRBJ2-7; D might be TRBD1 (5 bases). The V gene lost 10 bases and the J gene lost 0 bases, with 13 bases spanning the gap. Looked up from germline, CDR1 is ENHRY and CDR2 is SYGVKD. The CDR3 spans 13 residues.

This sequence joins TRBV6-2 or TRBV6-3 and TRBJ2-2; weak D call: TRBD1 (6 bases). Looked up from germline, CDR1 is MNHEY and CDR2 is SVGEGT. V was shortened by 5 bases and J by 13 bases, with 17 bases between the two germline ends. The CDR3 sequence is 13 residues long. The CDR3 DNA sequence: TGTGCCAGCAGTCTCAGACAGGCGTGGGGGCTGTTTTTT. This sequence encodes CASSLRQAWGLFF.

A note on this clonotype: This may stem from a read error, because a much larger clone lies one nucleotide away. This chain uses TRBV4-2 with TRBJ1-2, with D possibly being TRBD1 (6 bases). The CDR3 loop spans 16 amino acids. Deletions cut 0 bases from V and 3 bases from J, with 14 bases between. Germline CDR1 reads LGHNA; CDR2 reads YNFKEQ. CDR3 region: CASSQELGRGDYGYTF. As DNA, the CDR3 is TGTGCCAGCAGCCAAGAGTTGGGCAGGGGAGACTATGGCTACACCTTC.

CDR3 nucleotide sequence: TGTGCCAGCAGGAACAGGGGAGACACAGATACGCAGTATTTT. This codes for CASRNRGDTDTQYF. The J gene is TRBJ2-3, the V gene TRBV6-5; 7 bases fit TRBD1. J lost 2 bases, V lost 6 bases, and 5 bases had no gene match. The CDR3 runs 14 residues. Germline V gene sequence: CDR1 MNHEY, CDR2 SVGAGI.

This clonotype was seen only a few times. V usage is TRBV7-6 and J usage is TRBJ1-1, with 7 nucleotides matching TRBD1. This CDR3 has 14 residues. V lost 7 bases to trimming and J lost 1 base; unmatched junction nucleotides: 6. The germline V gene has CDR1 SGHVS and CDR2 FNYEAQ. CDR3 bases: TGTGCCAGCAAACCCGGGACAGCGAACACTGAAGCTTTCTTT. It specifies CASKPGTANTEAFF.

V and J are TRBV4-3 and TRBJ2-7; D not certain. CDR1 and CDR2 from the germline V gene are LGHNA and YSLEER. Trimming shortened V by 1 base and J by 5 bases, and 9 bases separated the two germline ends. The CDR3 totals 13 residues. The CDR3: CASSQVGSNEQYF. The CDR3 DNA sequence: TGCGCCAGCAGCCAAGTGGGGTCCAACGAGCAGTACTTC.

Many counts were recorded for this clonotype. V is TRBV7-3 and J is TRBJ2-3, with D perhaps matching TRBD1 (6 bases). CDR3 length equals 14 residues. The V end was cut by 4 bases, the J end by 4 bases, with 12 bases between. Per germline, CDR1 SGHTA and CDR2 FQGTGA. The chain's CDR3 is CASSSGQSPDTQYF. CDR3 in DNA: TGTGCCAGCAGCTCCGGACAGTCCCCAGATACGCAGTATTTT.

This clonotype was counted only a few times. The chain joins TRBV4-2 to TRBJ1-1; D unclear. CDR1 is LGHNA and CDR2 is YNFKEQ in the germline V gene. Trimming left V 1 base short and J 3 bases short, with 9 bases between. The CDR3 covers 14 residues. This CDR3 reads CASSQVSRDTEAFF. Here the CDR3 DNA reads TGTGCCAGCAGCCAAGTGTCTAGGGACACTGAAGCTTTCTTT.

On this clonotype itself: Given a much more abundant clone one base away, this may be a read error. The CDR3 sequence: CASSPQTGMDYGYTF. Written as DNA, the CDR3 is TGTGCCAGCAGCCCTCAGACAGGGATGGACTATGGCTACACCTTC. V and J are TRBV9 and TRBJ1-2; TRBD1 matches 7 bases. Trimming cost V 4 bases and J 3 bases; bases outside gene matches: 9. In germline, CDR1 is SGDLS, CDR2 YYNGEE. The CDR3 contains 15 residues.

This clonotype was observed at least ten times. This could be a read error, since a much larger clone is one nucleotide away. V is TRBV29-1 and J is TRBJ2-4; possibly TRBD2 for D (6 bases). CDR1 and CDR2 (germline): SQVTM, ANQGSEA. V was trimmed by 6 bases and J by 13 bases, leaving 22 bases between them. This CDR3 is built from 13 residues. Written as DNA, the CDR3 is TGCAGCGTCCGAGCGACTAGTAGGAATGAGCAGTACTTC. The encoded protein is CSVRATSRNEQYF.

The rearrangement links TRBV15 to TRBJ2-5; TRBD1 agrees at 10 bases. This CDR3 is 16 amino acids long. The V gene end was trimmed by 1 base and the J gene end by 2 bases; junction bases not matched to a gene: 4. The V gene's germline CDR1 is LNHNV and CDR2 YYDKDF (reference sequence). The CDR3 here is CATSRGGTGDQETQYF. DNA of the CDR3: TGTGCCACCAGCAGAGGTGGGACAGGGGATCAAGAGACCCAGTACTTC.

For the CDR3, the DNA is TGTGCCAGCACCCCAACAGTAGGGGTTTTTCTGAATGAGCAGTTCTTC. Encoded protein: CASTPTVGVFLNEQFF. The rearrangement joins TRBV12-3 or TRBV12-4 to TRBJ2-1; a possible D gene is TRBD1 (5 bases). Trimming took 7 bases from V and 7 from J, leaving 23 bases between them. The CDR3 runs 16 residues.

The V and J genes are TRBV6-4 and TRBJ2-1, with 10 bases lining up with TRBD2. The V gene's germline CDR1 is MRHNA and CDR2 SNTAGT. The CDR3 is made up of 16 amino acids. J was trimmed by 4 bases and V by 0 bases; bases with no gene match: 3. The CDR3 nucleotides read TGTGCCAGCAGTGACTCAGCAGCGGGGGGGTACAATGAGCAGTTCTTC. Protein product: CASSDSAAGGYNEQFF.

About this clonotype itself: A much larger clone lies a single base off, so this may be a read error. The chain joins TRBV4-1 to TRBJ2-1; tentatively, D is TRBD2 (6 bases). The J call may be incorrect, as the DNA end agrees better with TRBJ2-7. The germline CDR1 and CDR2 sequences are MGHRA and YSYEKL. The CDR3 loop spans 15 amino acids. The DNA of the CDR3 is TGCGCCAGCAGCCAAGGGCGGGGAATCTACAATGAGCAGTACTTC. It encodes CASSQGRGIYNEQYF.

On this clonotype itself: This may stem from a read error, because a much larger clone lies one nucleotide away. This CDR3 is CSARDGRESYNEQYF. In DNA, the CDR3 is TGCAGTGCTAGAGATGGGAGGGAATCCTACAATGAGCAGTACTTC. This chain uses TRBV20-1 with TRBJ2-7; 7 bases match TRBD2. Unmatched junction bases numbered 12, after V lost 0 bases and J lost 7 bases. Germline V gene data show CDR1 as DFQATT and CDR2 as SNEGSKA (reference sequence). The CDR3 has 15 amino acids.

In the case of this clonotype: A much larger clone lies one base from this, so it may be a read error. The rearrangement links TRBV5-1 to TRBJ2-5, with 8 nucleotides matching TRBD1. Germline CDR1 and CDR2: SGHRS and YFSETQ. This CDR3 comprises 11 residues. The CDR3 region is CVSGQGDAQYF. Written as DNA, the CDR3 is TGCGTCAGCGGACAGGGCGACGCCCAGTACTTC.

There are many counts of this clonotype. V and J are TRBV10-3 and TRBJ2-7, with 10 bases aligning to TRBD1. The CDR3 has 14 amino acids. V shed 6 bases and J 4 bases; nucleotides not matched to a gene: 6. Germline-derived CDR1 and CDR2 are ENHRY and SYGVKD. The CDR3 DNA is TGTGCCATCAGCGCCGGGACAGGGGTATACGAGCAGTACTTC. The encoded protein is CAISAGTGVYEQYF.

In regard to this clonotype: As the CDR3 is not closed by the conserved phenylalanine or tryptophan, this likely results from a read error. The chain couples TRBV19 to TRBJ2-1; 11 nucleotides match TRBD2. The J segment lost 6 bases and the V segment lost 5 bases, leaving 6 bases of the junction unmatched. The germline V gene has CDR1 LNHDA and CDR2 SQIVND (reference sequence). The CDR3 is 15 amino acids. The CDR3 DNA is TGTGCCAGTAGTCTCACTAGCGGGGGACCCAATGAGCAGTTCTTG. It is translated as CASSLTSGGPNEQFL.